Listed here are 11 T cell receptor beta chains from one sample, sequenced in a study of cytomegalovirus exposure and HLA in healthy donors (dated by TCRdb to 2016 to 2017). The library came from the immunoSEQ multiplex PCR assay. In its TCRdb copy, this immuneACCESS table keeps in-frame sequences only and misses some clones. Where compared with another copy, unresolved V genes explain less than half of these, and the others have no known cause. This sample gives some 150,000 clones in total; 85% to 90% of them show up just once. Around 3% of the sample goes to the ten largest clones. Sequenced material: PBMCs. These receptors were taken from a man aged 18 to 30 in good health and CMV-seronegative.

V usage is TRBV28 and J usage is TRBJ1-1; D is unclear. The V end was cut by 6 bases, the J end by 1 base, with 15 bases between. There are 15 residues in the CDR3. Germline values: CDR1 MDHEN, CDR2 SYDVKM. CDR3 sequence: CASRRLAPGNTEAFF. The CDR3 coding sequence is TGTGCCAGCAGACGCCTCGCCCCAGGGAACACTGAAGCTTTCTTT.

This clone was seen just once. The chain carries TRBV7-9 and TRBJ1-1, with D perhaps matching TRBD1 (6 bases). Germline CDR1 is SEHNR and CDR2 is FQNEAQ (reference sequence). CDR3 length equals 16 residues. V lost 4 bases and J lost 1, with 16 bases in between. CDR3 sequence (DNA): TGTGCCAGCAGCTCATCTGGGGCAGGGGCGAACACTGAAGCTTTCTTT. Translating it yields CASSSSGAGANTEAFF.

V usage is TRBV1 and J usage is TRBJ2-1; TRBD2 is the table's D call, not checked against the DNA. TRBV1 is a documented pseudogene. The CDR3 is made up of 15 amino acids. The chain's CDR3 is CTSSHALAGRLEQFF. Here the CDR3 DNA reads TGCACCAGCAGCCACGCACTAGCGGGAAGGCTTGAGCAGTTCTTC.

The V and J genes are TRBV28 and TRBJ1-2; maybe TRBD1 (5 bases). The V end lost 3 bases, the J end lost 4 bases, and 12 bases lay between the germline ends. The CDR3 is made up of 14 amino acids. Germline-derived CDR1 and CDR2 are MDHEN and SYDVKM. The CDR3 sequence: CASSFFAGFYGYTF. CDR3 DNA: TGTGCCAGCAGTTTTTTCGCAGGGTTCTATGGCTACACCTTC.

This clone was picked up a small number of times. This chain links TRBV27 with TRBJ2-7, with 10 bases matching TRBD1. The CDR3 is made up of 14 amino acids. J gave up 3 bases and V 3 bases, and 2 bases lay outside the gene matches. Germline V CDR1 and CDR2: MNHEY, SMNVEV (reference sequence). The chain's CDR3 is CASSFRTGGYEQYF. As DNA, the CDR3 is TGTGCCAGCAGTTTCAGGACAGGGGGCTACGAGCAGTACTTC.

The CDR3 region has the DNA TGTGCCAGTCGCCCCCAGGGGGCACGGAGCAATCAGCCCCAGCATTTT. This translates into CASRPQGARSNQPQHF. This chain joins TRBV28 and TRBJ1-5, with 8 bases identical to TRBD1. After removal of 9 bases from V and 1 base from J, the junction contained 11 bases not matched to a gene. Germline CDR1 and CDR2: MDHEN and SYDVKM. The CDR3 has 16 amino acids.

The J gene is TRBJ1-4, the V gene TRBV6-5; D is perhaps TRBD1 (6 bases). CDR3 length: 15 residues. V was trimmed by 4 bases and J by 3 bases, leaving 12 bases between them. Germline V gene sequence: CDR1 MNHEY, CDR2 SVGAGI. The CDR3 nucleotides are TGTGCCAGCAGTTCCACAGGGAGCGCTAATGAAAAACTGTTTTTT. Amino acid sequence: CASSSTGSANEKLFF.

V and J are TRBV4-2 and TRBJ2-5; 9 positions agree with TRBD1. J gave up 5 bases and V 4 bases, and 11 bases lay outside the gene matches. This CDR3 region has 16 residues. Germline V CDR1 and CDR2: LGHNA, YNFKEQ. CDR3: CASSPNPDRGSETQYF. CDR3 bases: TGTGCCAGCAGCCCAAATCCGGACAGGGGATCCGAGACCCAGTACTTC.

The CDR3 sequence: CASSLSGGNTEAFF. The CDR3 nucleotides read TGTGCCAGCAGTTTATCCGGGGGGAACACTGAAGCTTTCTTT. The chain carries TRBV27 and TRBJ1-1; D is perhaps TRBD1 (5 bases). The CDR3 sequence is 14 residues long. V lost 0 bases and J lost 1, with 6 bases in between. Looked up from germline, CDR1 is MNHEY and CDR2 is SMNVEV (reference sequence).

The chain links TRBV28 to TRBJ2-7, with D possibly being TRBD1 (6 bases). The CDR3 runs 12 residues. The germline gives CDR1 MDHEN, CDR2 SYDVKM. Trimming removed 3 bases from V and 4 bases from J, with 7 bases in between. CDR3 sequence (DNA): TGTGCCAGCAGTTTGAGGGGGTACGAGCAGTACGTC. Its protein product is CASSLRGYEQYV.

The chain recombines TRBV7-6 with TRBJ2-2, with TRBD2 identical over 11 bases. There are 16 residues in the CDR3. V lost 5 bases and J lost 4; bases outside the gene matches: 6. Germline CDR1 reads SGHVS; CDR2 reads FNYEAQ. In DNA form, the CDR3 reads TGTGCCAGCAGCAAGGGACTAGCGGACCCCACCGGGGAGCTGTTTTTT. It codes for CASSKGLADPTGELFF.